This T cell receptor beta chain was recorded in a study of T cells in Graves' hyperthyroidism and ophthalmopathy. The CDR3 regions of TCR beta were amplified from RNA transcripts. HTBI primers drove first-round RT-PCR of the TCR CDR3. TCRdb reanalysed the multiplex PCR reads using MiXCR and keeps one entry per CDR3 protein. The sample records roughly 840,000 distinct CDR3 sequences, about two fifths being singletons. Per the germline V gene, CDR1 is LGHNA and CDR2 is YNFKEQ. The CDR3 has 12 amino acids. Trimming pared 8 bases from V and 8 bases from J, leaving 15 bases between. This clonotype was obtained from a man aged 18 to 30 with Graves' hyperthyroidism. The rearrangement joins TRBV4-2 to TRBJ1-2; D is undetermined. Sequenced: blood. The chain's CDR3 is CASAPLVRGYTF. The CDR3 region has the DNA TGTGCCAGCGCCCCCTTGGTACGCGGCTACACCTTC.